Below, 26 T cell receptor beta chains from the same sample are listed, as sequenced in a study of cytomegalovirus exposure and HLA in healthy donors. A multiplex PCR was run with 60 Vbeta primers and 13 Jbeta primers. Sequencing used immunoSEQ multiplex PCR; TCRdb keeps in-frame clones, though not all of them. Among 250,000 to 350,000 clones, 86% were seen once, and the ten largest hold around 4%. Material: PBMCs. The source of these receptors is a man aged 35 to 55 in good health and CMV-seropositive.

In its sample, this clone was seen once. This rearrangement joins TRBV29-1 to TRBJ2-1, with a tentative D call TRBD1 (6 bases). Germline values: CDR1 SQVTM, CDR2 ANQGSEA. Deletions cut 7 bases from V and 9 bases from J, with 16 bases between. The CDR3 totals 12 residues. This chain's CDR3 is CSARPGAGEQFF. The DNA for the CDR3 is TGCAGCGCCCGACCAGGGGCGGGTGAGCAGTTCTTC.

Details on this clone: The junction does not match germline at one end; this may be a read error. This rearrangement joins TRBV7-9 to TRBJ2-3, with TRBD1 matching 11 bases. The CDR3 totals 15 residues. The germline gives CDR1 SEHNR, CDR2 FQNEAQ (reference sequence). The CDR3 protein is CSSSLPWDRGNTQYF. The CDR3 DNA is TGTTCCAGCAGCTTACCGTGGGACAGGGGGAATACGCAGTATTTT.

This clone was recorded only once. The chain uses TRBV15 and TRBJ2-1, with D possibly TRBD2 on 5 matching bases. The germline V gene has CDR1 LNHNV and CDR2 YYDKDF (reference sequence). V gave up 3 bases and J gave up 4 bases, with 13 bases separating them. The CDR3 runs to 15 residues. CDR3 nucleotide sequence: TGTGCCACCAGCAGCCGCCCCACGGGATACAATGAGCAGTTCTTC. Protein product: CATSSRPTGYNEQFF.

The count of this clone is one. The V gene is TRBV4-3, the J gene TRBJ2-7, with 7 bases identical to TRBD2. CDR1 and CDR2 from the germline V gene are LGHNA and YSLEER. The CDR3 totals 15 residues. Unmatched junction bases numbered 5, after V lost 1 base and J lost 2 bases. This chain's CDR3 is CASSQGSGAAYEQYF. In nucleotides, the CDR3 is TGCGCCAGCAGCCAAGGAAGCGGGGCCGCCTACGAGCAGTACTTC.

This chain uses TRBV19 with TRBJ2-1; weak D call: TRBD2 (6 bases). This CDR3 is 13 amino acids long. Germline-derived CDR1 and CDR2 are LNHDA and SQIVND (reference sequence). Trimming shortened V by 6 bases and J by 6 bases, and 12 bases separated the two germline ends. CDR3 nucleotide sequence: TGTGCCAGTAGCCCCCTGGGGGGCAATGAGCAGTTCTTC. It encodes CASSPLGGNEQFF.

The chain employs TRBV2 and TRBJ2-5; 9 nucleotides agree with TRBD2. This CDR3 contains 14 residues. CDR1 and CDR2 (germline): SNHLY, FYNNEI. The trim removed 7 bases at V and 5 bases at J, leaving 8 bases unmatched. The CDR3 loop is CASKVAGVRETQYF. CDR3 in DNA: TGTGCCAGCAAAGTAGCGGGAGTTCGGGAGACCCAGTACTTC.

This chain connects TRBV27 to TRBJ1-2; D not resolved. CDR1 is MNHEY and CDR2 is SMNVEV in the germline V gene (reference sequence). Trimming took off 3 bases at V and 1 base at J, with 12 bases between the two ends. The CDR3 is 15 amino acids. The CDR3 DNA sequence: TGTGCCAGCAGTTTCGTTCGGAGTTATAACTATGGCTACACCTTC. It translates to CASSFVRSYNYGYTF.

This clone was detected a few times. The CDR3 DNA reads as TGTGCCAGCAGCCACCACCTGGCGGGGAACACTGAAGCTTTCTTT. Translation: CASSHHLAGNTEAFF. The V call is TRBV7-9, the J call TRBJ1-1; D ambiguous. Per the germline V gene, CDR1 is SEHNR and CDR2 is FQNEAQ (reference sequence). This CDR3 has 15 residues. V lost 5 bases to trimming and J lost 1 base, with 14 bases between them.

V usage is TRBV9 and J usage is TRBJ2-1; 7 bases agree with TRBD1. With 0 bases clipped from V and 9 bases from J, the junction kept 3 bases outside the gene matches. The CDR3 is 13 amino acids. Germline CDR1 and CDR2: SGDLS and YYNGEE. This CDR3 reads CASSVGGGGEQFF. The CDR3, as DNA: TGTGCCAGCAGCGTAGGAGGGGGCGGTGAGCAGTTCTTC.

This chain uses TRBV15 with TRBJ2-1; D may be TRBD1 (5 bases). The germline gives CDR1 LNHNV, CDR2 YYDKDF (reference sequence). Trimming took off 0 bases at V and 0 bases at J, with 15 bases between the two ends. This CDR3 contains 18 residues. CDR3 protein: CATSRDPVGPSSYNEQFF. DNA of the CDR3: TGTGCCACCAGCAGAGATCCGGTGGGGCCAAGCTCCTACAATGAGCAGTTCTTC.

V gene TRBV7-9 combines with J gene TRBJ2-3; 10 bases line up with TRBD2. The CDR3 consists of 17 residues. Germline CDR1 and CDR2: SEHNR and FQNEAQ (reference sequence). The J segment lost 2 bases and the V segment lost 5 bases, leaving 10 bases of the junction unmatched. The CDR3 DNA reads as TGTGCCAGCAGCCCGACGCCAGGGACTAGCGACACAGATACGCAGTATTTT. It encodes CASSPTPGTSDTDTQYF.

The chain employs TRBV2 and TRBJ2-3, with TRBD2 matching 9 bases. Germline V gene sequence: CDR1 SNHLY, CDR2 FYNNEI. V gave up 8 bases and J gave up 3 bases; unmatched junction bases: 9. The CDR3 totals 15 residues. CDR3 protein: CASGSGSQGTDTQYF. As DNA, the CDR3 is TGTGCCAGCGGTAGCGGGAGTCAGGGGACAGATACGCAGTATTTT.

The V gene is TRBV27, the J gene TRBJ1-1; 7 bases agree with TRBD1. Germline lookup yields CDR1 MNHEY and CDR2 SMNVEV (reference sequence). The length of the CDR3 is 15 residues. Trimming took 4 bases from V and 6 from J; bases not matched to a gene: 11. CDR3: CASSSTGLPQPEAFF. The DNA for the CDR3 is TGTGCCAGCAGTTCGACAGGGTTACCCCAGCCTGAAGCTTTCTTT.

The chain is built from TRBV7-8 and TRBJ2-7; 7 nucleotides match TRBD2. This CDR3 has 14 residues. Germline V gene lookup returns CDR1 SGHVS and CDR2 FQNEAQ. J gave up 3 bases and V 5 bases, and 7 bases lay outside the gene matches. The CDR3 DNA follows: TGTGCCAGCAGCCTCCGGGGAGGGGACTACGAGCAGTACTTC. This encodes CASSLRGGDYEQYF.

The V gene is TRBV27, the J gene TRBJ2-1; no clear D gene. The CDR3 consists of 13 residues. The V gene's germline CDR1 is MNHEY and CDR2 SMNVEV (reference sequence). With 2 bases removed from V and 2 bases from J, the gap between germline ends came to 4 bases. CDR3 DNA: TGTGCCAGCAGTTTAGTCGCCTACAATGAGCAGTTCTTC. This codes for CASSLVAYNEQFF.

Notes on this clone: One end of the junction fails to match germline, which may point to a read error. The chain employs TRBV7-7 and TRBJ2-1; TRBD2 aligns across 15 bases. This CDR3 is 16 amino acids long. From germline, CDR1 is SSHAT and CDR2 FNYEAQ (reference sequence). For the CDR3, the DNA is TGTGCTAGCAGCTATGGACTAGCGGGAGGGAACAATGAGCAGTTCTTC. It yields the protein CASSYGLAGGNNEQFF.

J is TRBJ1-5 and V is TRBV2, with D perhaps matching TRBD1 (6 bases). V dropped 7 bases and J dropped 4 bases, with 14 bases sitting between them. CDR3 size: 14 residues. Germline V gene data show CDR1 as SNHLY and CDR2 as FYNNEI. CDR3 residues: CASIFDQGNQPQHF. The CDR3 DNA sequence: TGTGCCAGCATTTTTGATCAGGGGAATCAGCCCCAGCATTTT.

The chain is built from TRBV30 and TRBJ1-6, with D possibly matching TRBD1 (6 bases). This CDR3 contains 13 residues. Germline V gene sequence: CDR1 GTSNPN, CDR2 SVGIG (reference sequence). The V gene lost 4 bases and the J gene lost 6 bases, with 10 bases spanning the gap. CDR3 DNA: TGTGCCTGGACAGGGGCGGGTAATTCACCCCTCCACTTT. Translated, it gives CAWTGAGNSPLHF.

The gene calls are TRBV6-6 and TRBJ2-1; D might be TRBD2 (5 bases). V was cut by 6 bases and J by 3 bases, with 15 bases left in between. There are 15 residues in the CDR3. Germline V gene data show CDR1 as MNHNY and CDR2 as SVGAGI (reference sequence). The CDR3 DNA sequence: TGTGCCAGCAGCTTAACCTCGGGATTCTACAATGAGCAGTTCTTC. Protein product: CASSLTSGFYNEQFF.

This chain joins TRBV2 and TRBJ2-3, with a weak D call TRBD2 (5 bases). Germline CDR1 and CDR2: SNHLY and FYNNEI. V lost 5 bases, J lost 0 bases, and 9 bases lay in between. The CDR3 totals 14 residues. CDR3 region: CASSPTRSTDTQYF. The CDR3 DNA is TGTGCCAGCAGTCCTACTAGGAGCACAGATACGCAGTATTTT.

The chain joins TRBV7-3 to TRBJ2-6; D may be TRBD1 (5 bases). CDR1 and CDR2 from the germline V gene are SGHTA and FQGTGA. The CDR3 consists of 18 residues. Deletions cut 1 base from V and 0 bases from J, with 13 bases between. The CDR3 DNA follows: TGTGCCAGCAGCTTAATGCGGACAAGTTACTCTGGGGCCAACGTCCTGACTTTC. Protein product: CASSLMRTSYSGANVLTF.

V is TRBV7-2 and J is TRBJ2-3; D perhaps matches TRBD2 (5 bases). Looked up from germline, CDR1 is SGHTA and CDR2 is FQGNSA. CDR3 length: 17 amino acids. V shed 0 bases and J shed 0 bases, with 13 bases lying between them. The CDR3 sequence is CASSLASIASSTDTQYF. The CDR3, as DNA: TGTGCCAGCAGCTTAGCGTCAATAGCGTCTAGCACAGATACGCAGTATTTT.

Turning to this clone: Distinct nucleotide sequences in the sample also encode this CDR3. The chain recombines TRBV5-4 with TRBJ2-7, with 12 nucleotides matching TRBD2. The CDR3 length is 15 residues. The germline gives CDR1 SGHNT, CDR2 YYREEE (reference sequence). V trimming: 5 bases; J trimming: 1 base; junction bases outside the gene matches: 4. As DNA, the CDR3 is TGTGCCAGCAGTTCGACTAGCGGGAGTTCCTACGAGCAGTACTTC. This translates into CASSSTSGSSYEQYF.

This clone has only one observation. V is TRBV2 and J is TRBJ2-1; 10 bases are shared with TRBD1. Germline V gives CDR1 SNHLY, CDR2 FYNNEI. The CDR3 has 17 residues. With 4 bases clipped from V and 6 bases from J, the junction kept 12 bases outside the gene matches. The CDR3: CASSGGQGTGVGNEQFF. Here the CDR3 DNA reads TGTGCCAGCAGTGGGGGACAGGGGACGGGAGTTGGCAATGAGCAGTTCTTC. Using reference TRBV2 and TRBJ2-1 for the parts outside the CDR3, the full variable domain is EPEVTQTPSHQVTQMGQEVILRCVPISNHLYFYWYRQILGQKVEFLVSFYNNEISEKSEIFDDQFSVERPDGSNFTLKIRSTKLEDSAMYFCASSGGQGTGVGNEQFFGPGTRLTVL.

The CDR3 DNA sequence: TGTGCCAGCAGTCAGGGACCGGGACTAGCGGGAGGGGCCTACGAGCAGTACTTC. Translated, it gives CASSQGPGLAGGAYEQYF. The J gene is TRBJ2-7, the V gene TRBV28; TRBD2 agrees at 16 bases. J lost 2 bases, V lost 5 bases, and 9 bases had no gene match. Looked up from germline, CDR1 is MDHEN and CDR2 is SYDVKM. The CDR3 is 18 amino acids. The full variable domain, with the rest looked up from reference TRBV28 and TRBJ2-7, is DVKVTQSSRYLVKRTGEKVFLECVQDMDHENMFWYRQDPGLGLRLIYFSYDVKMKEKGDIPEGYSVSREKKERFSLILESASTNQTSMYLCASSQGPGLAGGAYEQYFGPGTRLTVT.

This chain links TRBV4-2 with TRBJ2-1; TRBD1 might be the D (6 bases). Germline V lookup: CDR1 LGHNA, CDR2 YNFKEQ. V lost 2 bases and J 0 bases, leaving 8 bases between the germline ends. The CDR3 sequence is 15 residues long. The CDR3, as DNA: TGTGCCAGCAGCCAACACAGGGCCTCCTACAATGAGCAGTTCTTC. Encoded protein: CASSQHRASYNEQFF.